The 15 T cell receptor beta chains below were found in one sample sequenced in a study of CD8+CD57+ T cells in acquired aplastic anemia. Using genomic DNA as the template, TCR beta VDJ and CDR3 profiling was carried out. TCRdb re-called the reads with MiXCR, one entry per CDR3 protein. The table lists fewer than 250,000 distinct CDR3 sequences, roughly half of them singletons. The sample taken for sequencing was sorted CD4+, CD8+, or CD8+CD57+ T cells (not recorded which) from PBMCs. The receptors stem from a human donor in good health, serving as a control.

This clonotype was recorded many times. The chain links TRBV4-2 to TRBJ2-7; D unresolved. CDR3 length equals 16 residues. V was trimmed by 1 base and J by 0 bases, leaving 13 bases between them. Germline V gene sequence: CDR1 LGHNA, CDR2 YNFKEQ. CDR3 residues: CASSQGMRLDSYEQYF. The CDR3 DNA follows: TGTGCCAGCAGCCAAGGGATGCGGCTAGACTCCTACGAGCAGTACTTC.

The chain recombines TRBV11-2 with TRBJ2-3; TRBD2 aligns across 8 bases. In germline, CDR1 is SGHAT, CDR2 FQNNGV. V gave up 10 bases and J gave up 6 bases; unmatched junction bases: 3. CDR3 length equals 11 residues. The CDR3, as DNA: TGTGCCACGGGGGGGCGGGATACGCAGTATTTT. This gives the protein CATGGRDTQYF.

The table lists this clonotype with a count of one. V gene TRBV9 combines with J gene TRBJ1-6; D unclear. Germline values: CDR1 SGDLS, CDR2 YYNGEE. Trimming removed 6 bases from V and 5 bases from J, with 12 bases in between. The CDR3 covers 14 residues. The CDR3, as DNA: TGTGCCAGCAACCAAGGCAGCCATAATTCACCCCTCCACTTT. Amino acids: CASNQGSHNSPLHF.

The rearrangement uses TRBV19 and TRBJ2-6; possible D gene TRBD1, 6 bases. This CDR3 region has 13 residues. Trimming left V 6 bases short and J 4 bases short, with 7 bases between. Germline lookup yields CDR1 LNHDA and CDR2 SQIVND (reference sequence). CDR3 DNA sequence: TGTGCCAGTAGCGGGACAGGGGCCAACGTCCTGACTTTC. It specifies CASSGTGANVLTF.

The chain couples TRBV5-8 to TRBJ1-1; 9 bases match TRBD1. The CDR3 loop spans 16 amino acids. V shed 5 bases and J 1 base; nucleotides not matched to a gene: 9. CDR1 SGHTS and CDR2 YDEGEE come from the germline V gene. The CDR3 bases are TGTGCCAGCAGGCCGGGGACAGGGTTAAAGAACACTGAAGCTTTCTTT. Protein product: CASRPGTGLKNTEAFF. Combining the CDR3 with reference TRBV5-8 and TRBJ1-1 gives the whole variable domain EAGVTQSPTHLIKTRGQQATLRCSPISGHTSVYWYQQALGLGLQFLLWYDEGEERNRGNFPPRFSGRQFPNYSSELNVNALELEDSALYLCASRPGTGLKNTEAFFGQGTRLTVV.

This clonotype occurred a few times. The chain combines TRBV19 with TRBJ2-5, with 9 bases lining up with TRBD1. The J call is uncertain, as TRBJ2-7 better fits the DNA end. The germline CDR1 and CDR2 sequences are LNHDA and SQIVND (reference sequence). The CDR3 loop spans 14 amino acids. The CDR3 reads CASSWRQGAYEQYF. CDR3 nucleotide sequence: TGTGCCAGTAGTTGGAGACAGGGGGCCTACGAGCAGTACTTC.

This clonotype came up a few times. V gene TRBV10-3 combines with J gene TRBJ2-7; 9 positions agree with TRBD1. The CDR3 is 18 residues long. Germline values: CDR1 ENHRY, CDR2 SYGVKD. After removal of 0 bases from V and 0 bases from J, the junction contained 9 bases not matched to a gene. The CDR3 region is CAISESMLRTGVSYEQYF. The CDR3 DNA follows: TGTGCCATCAGTGAGTCGATGTTACGGACAGGGGTCTCCTACGAGCAGTACTTC.

This clonotype was seen many times. The chain links TRBV5-1 to TRBJ1-1; TRBD1 matches 7 bases. The CDR3 has 15 residues. The V gene's germline CDR1 is SGHRS and CDR2 YFSETQ. With 1 base clipped from V and 1 base from J, the junction kept 4 bases outside the gene matches. The CDR3 is CASSLLTGPNTEAFF. CDR3 nucleotides: TGCGCCAGCAGCTTGTTGACAGGGCCGAACACTGAAGCTTTCTTT.

Only a few counts were recorded for this clonotype. Compared with germline, one end of the junction differs, possibly owing to a read error. This sequence joins TRBV7-2 and TRBJ2-5; 11 positions match TRBD2. In germline, CDR1 is SGHTA, CDR2 FQGNSA. The CDR3 totals 16 residues. The CDR3 reads CASGLETSGARETQYF. The DNA for the CDR3 is TGTGCCAGCGGCTTAGAGACTAGCGGGGCAAGAGAGACCCAGTACTTC.

This clonotype was picked up many times. The chain carries TRBV5-1 and TRBJ1-5; TRBD1 might be the D (6 bases). CDR1 SGHRS and CDR2 YFSETQ come from the germline V gene. V lost 1 base, J lost 8 bases, and 13 bases lay in between. This CDR3 spans 14 amino acids. The CDR3 DNA follows: TGCGCCAGCAGCTTGACGGGGGCAGGGAAGCCCCAGCATTTT. Amino acid sequence: CASSLTGAGKPQHF.

At least ten counts were recorded for this clonotype. The chain has TRBV20-1 and TRBJ1-5, with a possible D match to TRBD1 (5 bases). Between the trimmed V and J ends, which lost 2 bases and 4 bases, there was a span of 18 bases. Germline assignment: CDR1 DFQATT and CDR2 SNEGSKA (reference sequence). The CDR3 contains 16 residues. The DNA for the CDR3 is TGCAGTGCTAGAAAGGTCGGACAACTATCTAATCAGCCCCAGCATTTT. Protein: CSARKVGQLSNQPQHF.

This clonotype appeared many times. J is TRBJ1-1 and V is TRBV20-1; no definite D call. V lost 2 bases to trimming and J lost 0 bases, with 4 bases between them. The CDR3 covers 12 residues. Germline V gives CDR1 DFQATT, CDR2 SNEGSKA (reference sequence). The CDR3 spells CSARWVNTEAFF. In nucleotides, the CDR3 is TGCAGTGCTAGATGGGTGAACACTGAAGCTTTCTTT.

This clonotype was recorded many times. This chain uses TRBV2 with TRBJ1-1; D remains unclear. Germline V gene data show CDR1 as SNHLY and CDR2 as FYNNEI. This CDR3 is built from 15 residues. V dropped 3 bases and J dropped 0 bases, with 11 bases sitting between them. The CDR3 DNA sequence: TGTGCCAGCAGTGACTTTGGGTTCGTGAACACTGAAGCTTTCTTT. Translating gives CASSDFGFVNTEAFF.

This clonotype is a singleton in its sample. The chain recombines TRBV9 with TRBJ2-7; 7 bases are shared with TRBD2. The CDR3 consists of 15 residues. The ends lost 0 bases at V and 2 bases at J; junction bases unmatched: 5. The V gene's germline CDR1 is SGDLS and CDR2 YYNGEE. In DNA form, the CDR3 reads TGTGCCAGCAGCGTAGGGGGGGGAGATCCCTACGAGCAGTACTTC. Its translation is CASSVGGGDPYEQYF. Full variable domain (missing parts from reference TRBV9 and TRBJ2-7): DSGVTQTPKHLITATGQRVTLRCSPRSGDLSVYWYQQSLDQGLQFLIQYYNGEERAKGNILERFSAQQFPDLHSELNLSSLELGDSALYFCASSVGGGDPYEQYFGPGTRLTVT.

In its sample, this clonotype was seen a few times. The CDR3 here is CSAEGTSGGRAYEQYF. DNA of the CDR3: TGCAGTGCGGAAGGGACTAGCGGGGGGCGAGCCTACGAGCAGTACTTC. V is TRBV20-1 and J is TRBJ2-7; TRBD2 matches 15 bases. CDR3 length: 16 amino acids. CDR1 and CDR2 from the germline V gene are DFQATT and SNEGSKA (reference sequence). After removal of 6 bases from V and 2 bases from J, the junction contained 8 bases not matched to a gene.